This T cell receptor beta chain was observed in a study of response to subunit inactivated influenza vaccine. Regarding the study as a whole: There was a suggestion from the authors that each seasonal influenza vaccination recruits few new T cells.

Details on this clonotype: The target antigen is unknown.

CDR1 is SGHAT, CDR2 FQNNGV, per germline. With V trimmed by 5 bases and J by 3 bases, 10 bases remained unmatched. The CDR3 has 15 amino acids. TCRdb re-called the RT-PCR reads through MiXCR, storing one row per CDR3 protein. The sample yields about 610,000 distinct CDR3 sequences, about 14% seen once. The sequence was obtained from a man over 45 who received an inactivated influenza vaccine. Sequences were derived from PBMCs from blood, sampled less than 13 days after vaccination. J is TRBJ2-7 and V is TRBV11-2; 7 nucleotides agree with TRBD1. The CDR3 nucleotides are TGTGCCAGCAGCATACCCCACAGGGGAAACTACGAGCAGTACTTC. Translating gives CASSIPHRGNYEQYF. The variable domain in full, completed from reference TRBV11-2 and TRBJ2-7, reads EAGVAQSPRYKIIEKRQSVAFWCNPISGHATLYWYQQILGQGPKLLIQFQNNGVVDDSQLPKDRFSAERLKGVDSTLKIQPAKLEDSAVYLCASSIPHRGNYEQYFGPGTRLTVT.